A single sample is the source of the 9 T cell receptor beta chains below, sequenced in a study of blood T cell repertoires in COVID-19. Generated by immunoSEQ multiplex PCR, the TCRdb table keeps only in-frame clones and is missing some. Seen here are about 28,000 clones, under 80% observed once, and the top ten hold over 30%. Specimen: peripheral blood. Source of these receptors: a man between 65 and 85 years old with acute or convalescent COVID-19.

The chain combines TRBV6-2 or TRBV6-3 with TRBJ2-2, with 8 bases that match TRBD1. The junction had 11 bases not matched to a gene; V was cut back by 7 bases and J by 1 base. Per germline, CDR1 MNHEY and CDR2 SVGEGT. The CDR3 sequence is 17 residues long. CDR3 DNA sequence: TGTGCCAGCAACCCGGGACAGGTTTTCCAGAACACCGGGGAGCTGTTTTTT. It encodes CASNPGQVFQNTGELFF.

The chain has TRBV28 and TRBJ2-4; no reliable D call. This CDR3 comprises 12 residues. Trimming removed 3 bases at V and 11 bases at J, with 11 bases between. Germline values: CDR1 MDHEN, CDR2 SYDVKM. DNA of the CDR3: TGTGCCAGCAGTTTGATCGCTTCGGTTCAGTACTTC. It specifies CASSLIASVQYF.

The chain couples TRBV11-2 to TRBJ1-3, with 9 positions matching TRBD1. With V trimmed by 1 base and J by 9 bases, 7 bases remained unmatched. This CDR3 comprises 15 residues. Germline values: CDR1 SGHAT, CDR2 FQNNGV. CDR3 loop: CASSLVRTGDRTIYF. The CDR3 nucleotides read TGTGCCAGCAGCTTAGTTCGGACAGGGGATCGCACCATATATTTT.

CDR3 amino acids: CASSYGRQSTDTQYF. CDR3 in DNA: TGTGCCAGCAGTTACGGACGACAGAGCACAGATACGCAGTATTTT. The chain is built from TRBV6-2 or TRBV6-3 and TRBJ2-3; D is perhaps TRBD1 (5 bases). CDR1 is MNHEY and CDR2 is SVGEGT in the germline V gene. V gave up 2 bases and J gave up 0 bases, with 9 bases separating them. The CDR3 runs 15 residues.

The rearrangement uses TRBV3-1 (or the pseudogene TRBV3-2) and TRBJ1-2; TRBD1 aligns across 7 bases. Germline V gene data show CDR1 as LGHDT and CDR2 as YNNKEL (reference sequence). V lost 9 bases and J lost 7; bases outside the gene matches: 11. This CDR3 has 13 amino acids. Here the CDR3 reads CASSLGTESGYTF. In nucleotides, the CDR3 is TGTGCCAGTTCTCTGGGGACAGAAAGTGGCTACACCTTC.

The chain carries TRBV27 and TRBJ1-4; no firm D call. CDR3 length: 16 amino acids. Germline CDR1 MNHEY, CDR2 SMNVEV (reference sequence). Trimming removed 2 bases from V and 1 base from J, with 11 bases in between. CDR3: CASSLGRGKTNEKLFF. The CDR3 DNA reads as TGTGCCAGCAGTTTAGGTCGAGGGAAAACTAATGAAAAACTGTTTTTT.

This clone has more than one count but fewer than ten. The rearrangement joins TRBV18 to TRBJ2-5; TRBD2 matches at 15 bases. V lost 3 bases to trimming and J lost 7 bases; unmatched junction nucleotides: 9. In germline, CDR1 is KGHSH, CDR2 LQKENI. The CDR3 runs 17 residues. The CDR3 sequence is CASSPGTSGGKAMTQYF. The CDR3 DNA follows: TGTGCCAGCTCACCCGGGACTAGCGGGGGGAAAGCGATGACCCAGTACTTC.

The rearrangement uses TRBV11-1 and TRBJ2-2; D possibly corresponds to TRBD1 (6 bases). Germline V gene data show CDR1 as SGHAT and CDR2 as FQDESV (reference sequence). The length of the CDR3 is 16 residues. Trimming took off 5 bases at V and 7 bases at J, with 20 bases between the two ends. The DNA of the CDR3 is TGTGCCAGCAGCCCCACGGGGTTGGGGGCAGTCGGGGAGCTGTTTTTT. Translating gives CASSPTGLGAVGELFF.

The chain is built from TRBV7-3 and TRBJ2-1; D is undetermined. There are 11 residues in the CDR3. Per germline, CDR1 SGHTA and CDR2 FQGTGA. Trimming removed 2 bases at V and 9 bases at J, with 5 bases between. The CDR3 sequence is CASSLGGEQFF. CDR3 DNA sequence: TGTGCCAGCAGCTTAGGCGGTGAGCAGTTCTTC.